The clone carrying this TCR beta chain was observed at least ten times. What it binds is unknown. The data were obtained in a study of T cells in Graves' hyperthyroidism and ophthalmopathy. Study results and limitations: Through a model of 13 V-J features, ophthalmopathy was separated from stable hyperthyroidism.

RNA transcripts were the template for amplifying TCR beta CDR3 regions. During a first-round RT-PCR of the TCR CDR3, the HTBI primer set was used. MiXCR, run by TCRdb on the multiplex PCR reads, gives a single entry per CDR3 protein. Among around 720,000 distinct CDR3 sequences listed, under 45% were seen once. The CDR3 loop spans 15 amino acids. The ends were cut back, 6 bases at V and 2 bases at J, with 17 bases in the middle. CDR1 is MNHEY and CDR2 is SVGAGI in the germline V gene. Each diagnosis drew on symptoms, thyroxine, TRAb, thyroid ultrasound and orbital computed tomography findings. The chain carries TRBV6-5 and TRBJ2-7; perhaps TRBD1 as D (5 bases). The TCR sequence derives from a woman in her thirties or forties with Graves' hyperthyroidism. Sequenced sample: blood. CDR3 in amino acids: CASSLLWQGTYEQYF. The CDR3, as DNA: TGTGCCAGCAGCCTCTTATGGCAGGGCACCTACGAGCAGTACTTC.